Sequencing of this T cell receptor beta chain was carried out in a study of T cells in tuberculosis. Time point described: new active TB diagnosis, blood taken before or within 7 days of starting treatment. Sequencing was performed with immunoSEQ multiplex PCR; in TCRdb, only in-frame clones are kept and a portion is missing. The profile shows 25,000 to 35,000 clones, about 85% of them singletons. The trim removed 10 bases at V and 5 bases at J, leaving 7 bases unmatched. Germline CDR1 MNHNY, CDR2 SVGAGI (reference sequence). The CDR3 loop spans 14 amino acids. The TCR sequence derives from an adult with tuberculosis. Sequencing was performed on PBMCs, taken at tuberculosis diagnosis. The rearrangement links TRBV6-6 to TRBJ2-5, with 13 bases fitting TRBD2. The CDR3 region has the DNA TGTGCCACAACTAGCGGGGGGGCCGGGGAGACCCAGTACTTC. Translating it yields CATTSGGAGETQYF.